Following are 20 T cell receptor beta chains from one sample sequenced in a study of vaccination and CD4 T cells after COVID-19. These TCRs' antigens remain unknown. Treatment here: 10-day PBMC culture with coronavirus spike peptide pools or control peptides (ViraFEST assay). The Oncomine TCR Beta short-read assay was what sequenced the DNA obtained from cultured CD4+ T cells. TCRdb reprocessed the PCR reads with MiXCR, giving one entry per CDR3 protein. The sample lists approximately 20,000 distinct CDR3 sequences; roughly 74% were seen once. Sequencing was done on a sample of CD4+ T cells from blood, cultured in vitro. The receptors derive from a human donor who had recovered from COVID-19.

The chain links TRBV25-1 to TRBJ2-7; 7 bases align to TRBD2. CDR1 is MGHDK, CDR2 SYGVNS, per germline. Losses at the gene ends were 7 bases for V and 7 bases for J; bases not matched to a gene: 7. There are 12 residues in the CDR3. The DNA for the CDR3 is TGTGCCAGCACTCGGGGAGGGGATGAGCAGTACTTC. Its translation is CASTRGGDEQYF.

The chain couples TRBV12-3 or TRBV12-4 to TRBJ1-2, with D perhaps TRBD1 (6 bases). The V end was cut by 7 bases, the J end by 4 bases, with 16 bases between. The CDR3 has 14 amino acids. The CDR3 protein is CASIPGGRTYGYTF. CDR3 nucleotides: TGTGCCAGCATACCCGGGGGGCGTACCTATGGCTACACCTTC.

This clonotype has only a few counts. The V gene is TRBV6-2 or TRBV6-3, the J gene TRBJ2-5; tentative D call: TRBD1 (6 bases). Trimming removed 5 bases from V and 4 bases from J, with 17 bases in between. The CDR3 sequence is 15 residues long. Germline V gives CDR1 MNHEY, CDR2 SVGEGT. The CDR3 DNA reads TGTGCCAGCAGTATACCAGGGGCCAAACGAGAGACCCAGTACTTC. It yields the protein CASSIPGAKRETQYF.

The chain is built from TRBV20-1 and TRBJ1-5; perhaps TRBD1 as D (6 bases). Trimming left V 1 base short and J 0 bases short, with 10 bases between. Germline assignment: CDR1 DFQATT and CDR2 SNEGSKA (reference sequence). This CDR3 has 15 residues. CDR3 DNA sequence: TGCAGTGCTAGAGCCAGGGGCTATAGCAATCAGCCCCAGCATTTT. It yields the protein CSARARGYSNQPQHF.

The chain is built from TRBV6-1 and TRBJ1-6; D perhaps matches TRBD1 (5 bases). Trimming took off 9 bases at V and 7 bases at J, with 22 bases between the two ends. The CDR3 consists of 16 residues. Germline lookup yields CDR1 MNHNS and CDR2 SASEGT. The CDR3 reads CASGSPQGAVNSPLHF. CDR3 DNA sequence: TGTGCCAGTGGTTCGCCCCAGGGCGCAGTGAATTCACCCCTCCACTTT.

This clonotype occurred a few times. V and J are TRBV19 and TRBJ2-5, with D possibly TRBD1 on 6 matching bases. CDR1 is LNHDA and CDR2 is SQIVND in the germline V gene (reference sequence). The CDR3 is made up of 15 amino acids. Trimming stripped 1 base from V and 2 bases from J, with 11 bases between. As DNA, the CDR3 is TGTGCCAGTAGTATAGGTGGGACACTTCAAGAGACCCAGTACTTC. Its protein product is CASSIGGTLQETQYF.

The J gene is TRBJ2-4, the V gene TRBV20-1; 10 nucleotides agree with TRBD1. The CDR3 totals 14 residues. Germline CDR1 DFQATT, CDR2 SNEGSKA (reference sequence). J was trimmed by 9 bases and V by 6 bases; bases with no gene match: 11. This CDR3 reads CSAKTTGGASIQYF. CDR3 sequence (DNA): TGCAGTGCGAAGACGACAGGGGGCGCGTCCATTCAGTACTTC.

In regard to this clonotype: Its ends do not fully match the called genes, so a read error is possible. The chain couples TRBV4-3 to TRBJ2-7; 10 nucleotides align to TRBD1. The CDR3 runs 16 residues. CDR1 and CDR2 from the germline V gene are LGHNA and YSLEER. The CDR3: CASSQGQGAAGEKRHF. CDR3 DNA sequence: TGCGCCAGCAGCCAAGGACAGGGGGCGGCGGGCGAGAAGCGTCACTTC.

V gene TRBV19 combines with J gene TRBJ1-5, with no clear D. V was pared by 6 bases and J by 0 bases, with 6 bases between. This CDR3 spans 13 amino acids. Germline V gene lookup returns CDR1 LNHDA and CDR2 SQIVND (reference sequence). The CDR3 reads CASSSNSNQPQHF. The DNA for the CDR3 is TGTGCCAGTAGCTCCAATAGCAATCAGCCCCAGCATTTT.

This clonotype has only a few counts. The CDR3, as DNA: TGTGCCATCACCGGGGCAATCAGAACCGAGCAGTTCTTC. Its protein product is CAITGAIRTEQFF. The rearrangement uses TRBV6-1 and TRBJ2-1; D could derive from TRBD1 or TRBD2 (5 bases each). Trimming cost V 10 bases and J 10 bases, with 20 bases left between them. The CDR3 totals 13 residues. Germline assignment: CDR1 MNHNS and CDR2 SASEGT.

The chain recombines TRBV24-1 with TRBJ2-7, with 8 bases fitting TRBD1. Trimming took 6 bases from V and 1 from J; bases not matched to a gene: 7. The CDR3 runs 15 residues. Germline assignment: CDR1 KGHDR and CDR2 SFDVKD. The CDR3 region is CATSPTGAGSYEQYF. The CDR3 DNA reads TGTGCCACCAGTCCGACAGGGGCAGGGTCCTACGAGCAGTACTTC.

The chain is built from TRBV27 and TRBJ2-4; D gene ambiguous. There are 17 residues in the CDR3. The germline CDR1 and CDR2 sequences are MNHEY and SMNVEV (reference sequence). Trimming pared 1 base from V and 0 bases from J, leaving 13 bases between. CDR3 sequence reads: CASSLFSGGLAKNIQYF. The CDR3 DNA reads as TGTGCCAGCAGTTTATTCTCGGGTGGGTTAGCCAAAAACATTCAGTACTTC.

The chain couples TRBV10-3 to TRBJ1-2; D unclear. The CDR3 sequence is 15 residues long. Trimming took off 2 bases at V and 0 bases at J, with 10 bases between the two ends. Germline V CDR1 and CDR2: ENHRY, SYGVKD. This chain's CDR3 is CAISEPTAANYGYTF. CDR3 DNA sequence: TGTGCCATCAGTGAGCCGACGGCAGCTAACTATGGCTACACCTTC.

This clonotype was detected a few times. The chain joins TRBV20-1 to TRBJ1-1; TRBD1 aligns across 8 bases. This CDR3 contains 14 residues. Looked up from germline, CDR1 is DFQATT and CDR2 is SNEGSKA (reference sequence). The J segment lost 5 bases and the V segment lost 3 bases, leaving 8 bases of the junction unmatched. CDR3 region: CSASGTGGTTEAFF. The CDR3, as DNA: TGCAGTGCTAGTGGTACAGGGGGGACTACTGAAGCTTTCTTT.

This clonotype has just a few counts. The J gene is TRBJ1-1, the V gene TRBV30; D not resolved. Per germline, CDR1 GTSNPN and CDR2 SVGIG (reference sequence). This CDR3 spans 12 amino acids. Trimming removed 5 bases from V and 10 bases from J, with 17 bases in between. Here the CDR3 DNA reads TGTGCCTGGGGACTGGCAGCGTCCGTAGCTTTCTTT. Amino acid sequence: CAWGLAASVAFF.

The genes are TRBV20-1 and TRBJ1-2, with TRBD1 matching 7 bases. The junction had 4 bases not matched to a gene; V was cut back by 3 bases and J by 3 bases. The CDR3 extends over 13 amino acids. The germline V gene has CDR1 DFQATT and CDR2 SNEGSKA (reference sequence). CDR3 residues: CSASDRVHYGYTF. As DNA, the CDR3 is TGCAGTGCTAGTGACAGGGTTCACTATGGCTACACCTTC.

V is TRBV24-1 and J is TRBJ1-5; no clear D gene. The germline gives CDR1 KGHDR, CDR2 SFDVKD. Trimming took 3 bases from V and 0 from J, leaving 14 bases between them. The CDR3 is made up of 17 amino acids. The CDR3 is CATSDPGRPPSNQPQHF. DNA for the CDR3: TGTGCCACCAGTGATCCCGGCCGTCCCCCTAGCAATCAGCCCCAGCATTTT.

This chain uses TRBV19 with TRBJ1-5; 8 bases line up with TRBD1. Trimming at V came to 3 bases and at J to 7 bases, leaving 14 bases not matched to a gene. Germline V gene lookup returns CDR1 LNHDA and CDR2 SQIVND (reference sequence). The CDR3 has 17 amino acids. CDR3 protein: CASSIPSQQGARQPQHF. DNA of the CDR3: TGTGCCAGTAGTATTCCCTCCCAGCAGGGGGCTCGGCAGCCCCAGCATTTT.

The V gene is TRBV27, the J gene TRBJ1-1; no definite D call. V was shortened by 2 bases and J by 10 bases, with 20 bases between the two germline ends. CDR3 length: 15 amino acids. The germline V gene has CDR1 MNHEY and CDR2 SMNVEV (reference sequence). CDR3 region: CASSLGVAALEGAFF. Written as DNA, the CDR3 is TGTGCCAGCAGTTTAGGTGTGGCAGCCCTAGAAGGAGCTTTCTTT.

The chain links TRBV20-1 to TRBJ2-6, with no clear D. V was trimmed by 0 bases and J by 4 bases, leaving 4 bases between them. This CDR3 region has 13 residues. Per germline, CDR1 DFQATT and CDR2 SNEGSKA (reference sequence). The DNA for the CDR3 is TGCAGTGCTAGAGATTTAGGGGCCAACGTCCTGACTTTC. As protein: CSARDLGANVLTF.